These T cell receptor beta chains were read from a single sample in a study of T cell responses to AZD1222 COVID-19 vaccine. Sequencing was performed with immunoSEQ multiplex PCR; in TCRdb, only in-frame clones are kept and a portion is missing. The profile shows under 150,000 clones, about 92% of them singletons. The specimen was peripheral blood, collected on day 0 of AZD1222 vaccination. These receptors all stem from an adult in good health. CDR3s include the opening cysteine and the closing phenylalanine or tryptophan. The D gene is left open where the match is weak. Clone size is not always given. Where it is, it says once, few, many or a class for expanded clones.

clone size: NA
V gene: TRBV25-1
D gene: TRBD2
J gene: TRBJ2-3
CDR3 DNA: TGTGCCAGCAGGGTGGGACTAGCATCCGATACGCAGTATTTT
CDR3 protein: CASRVGLASDTQYF

clone size: NA
V gene: TRBV5-1
D gene: NA
J gene: TRBJ2-7
CDR3 DNA: TGCGCCAGCAGCTATAAGGGGGGGAGCTACGAGCAGTACTTC
CDR3 protein: CASSYKGGSYEQYF

clone size: NA
V gene: TRBV5-6
D gene: NA
J gene: TRBJ2-5
CDR3 DNA: TGTGCCAGCAGCTCGGGTGGCGCACGTGGAGAGACCCAGTACTTC
CDR3 protein: CASSSGGARGETQYF

clone size: NA
V gene: TRBV3-1/TRBV3-2
D gene: NA
J gene: TRBJ1-2
CDR3 DNA: TGTGCCAGCAGCCAATGGCAGGGCCACTATGGCTACACCTTC
CDR3 protein: CASSQWQGHYGYTF

clone size: NA
V gene: TRBV7-9
D gene: NA
J gene: TRBJ2-3
CDR3 DNA: TGTGCCAGCAGCTTAGAAGGGGTCCCGGGAGATACGCAGTATTTT
CDR3 protein: CASSLEGVPGDTQYF

clone size: once
V gene: TRBV10-1
D gene: NA
J gene: TRBJ1-3
CDR3 DNA: TGCGCCAGCACTCCAGGGTCTCCTGGAAACACCATATATTTT
CDR3 protein: CASTPGSPGNTIYF

clone size: NA
V gene: TRBV27
D gene: TRBD1
J gene: TRBJ1-2
CDR3 DNA: TGTGCCAGCAGTGGACGGACAGGGGGCGACTATGGCTACACCTTC
CDR3 protein: CASSGRTGGDYGYTF

clone size: once
V gene: TRBV5-1
D gene: TRBD2
J gene: TRBJ2-1
CDR3 DNA: TGCGCCAGCAGCGTCACTAGCGACGAGCAGTTCTTC
CDR3 protein: CASSVTSDEQFF

clone size: NA
V gene: TRBV3-1/TRBV3-2
D gene: NA
J gene: TRBJ2-1
CDR3 DNA: TGTGCCAGCAGCCAAGGGGCTGCCTCGGACGCGAGCTCCTACAATGAGCAGTTCTTC
CDR3 protein: CASSQGAASDASSYNEQFF

clone size: NA
V gene: TRBV11-2
D gene: NA
J gene: TRBJ1-4
CDR3 DNA: TGTGCCAGCAGCTTAGACCGTGCAACTAATGAAAAACTGTTTTTT
CDR3 protein: CASSLDRATNEKLFF

clone size: NA
V gene: TRBV6-5
D gene: TRBD1
J gene: TRBJ1-6
CDR3 DNA: TGTGCCAGCACAGGGGGTAATTCACCCCTCCACTTT
CDR3 protein: CASTGGNSPLHF

clone size: few
V gene: TRBV19
D gene: TRBD1
J gene: TRBJ1-1
CDR3 DNA: TGTGCCAGTAGCGACGGACAGGGGACTGAAGCTTTCTTT
CDR3 protein: CASSDGQGTEAFF

clone size: few
V gene: TRBV11-2
D gene: NA
J gene: TRBJ1-1
CDR3 DNA: TGTGCCAGCAGCTTTCGGCTTAACACTGAAGCTTTCTTT
CDR3 protein: CASSFRLNTEAFF

clone size: NA
V gene: TRBV5-1
D gene: TRBD2
J gene: TRBJ2-5
CDR3 DNA: TGCGCCAGCAGCTCACTAGCGGGGGGATCGAAAGAGACCCAGTACTTC
CDR3 protein: CASSSLAGGSKETQYF

clone size: NA
V gene: TRBV6-5
D gene: NA
J gene: TRBJ1-6
CDR3 DNA: TGTGCCAGCAGTTACCGAGGTCCGGGTCCAAATTCACCCCTCCACTTT
CDR3 protein: CASSYRGPGPNSPLHF

clone size: NA
V gene: TRBV4-1
D gene: TRBD1
J gene: TRBJ1-1
CDR3 DNA: TGCGCCTCCAGGGGGCCCCTGATGAACACTGAAGCTTTCTTT
CDR3 protein: CASRGPLMNTEAFF

clone size: NA
V gene: TRBV19
D gene: NA
J gene: TRBJ1-5
CDR3 DNA: TGTGCCAGTAGTATGAACACAAATAGCAATCAGCCCCAGCATTTT
CDR3 protein: CASSMNTNSNQPQHF

clone size: NA
V gene: TRBV5-1
D gene: NA
J gene: TRBJ1-3
CDR3 DNA: TGCGCCAGCAGCCCGGCCGACAGGGGAAACACCATATATTTT
CDR3 protein: CASSPADRGNTIYF

clone size: NA
V gene: TRBV4-1
D gene: NA
J gene: TRBJ2-7
CDR3 DNA: TGCGCCAGCAGCCAAGATTTGGGGCACCCGCAGTACTTC
CDR3 protein: CASSQDLGHPQYF

clone size: NA
V gene: TRBV28
D gene: NA
J gene: TRBJ2-7
CDR3 DNA: TGTGCCAGCAGCCTCCTGGGCGAAGGTAAGGGCGAGCAGTACTTC
CDR3 protein: CASSLLGEGKGEQYF

clone size: NA
V gene: TRBV14
D gene: NA
J gene: TRBJ2-7
CDR3 DNA: TGTGCCAGCAGCCCCCTAGGTGTACAAAACTACGAGCAGTACTTC
CDR3 protein: CASSPLGVQNYEQYF

clone size: once
V gene: TRBV12-3/TRBV12-4
D gene: NA
J gene: TRBJ2-7
CDR3 DNA: TGTGCCAGCAGCATAGGGGACACCCAATACTTC
CDR3 protein: CASSIGDTQYF

clone size: NA
V gene: TRBV18
D gene: NA
J gene: TRBJ2-7
CDR3 DNA: TGTGCCAGCTCACCAGGCGGGACGCAGAGCTCCTACGAGCAGTACTTC
CDR3 protein: CASSPGGTQSSYEQYF

clone size: NA
V gene: TRBV19
D gene: NA
J gene: TRBJ2-7
CDR3 DNA: TGTGCCAGTAGTATAGATGGAGTAGCAGCGACCTACGAGCAGTACTTC
CDR3 protein: CASSIDGVAATYEQYF

clone size: NA
V gene: TRBV6-2/TRBV6-3
D gene: TRBD1
J gene: TRBJ2-5
CDR3 DNA: TGTGCCAGCAGTTTAACCGGGACAGGGCCTGGAGAGACCCAGTACTTC
CDR3 protein: CASSLTGTGPGETQYF

clone size: NA
V gene: TRBV21-1
D gene: NA
J gene: TRBJ1-5
CDR3 DNA: TGTGCCAGCAGCAAAGCCCAAATCTTTTGGACAGGGTGTAATCAGCCCCAGCATTTT
CDR3 protein: CASSKAQIFWTGCNQPQHF

clone size: NA
V gene: TRBV25-1
D gene: NA
J gene: TRBJ1-6
CDR3 DNA: TGTGCCAGCAGGGAGGGGAACTCACCCCTCCACTTT
CDR3 protein: CASREGNSPLHF

clone size: NA
V gene: TRBV20-1
D gene: NA
J gene: TRBJ1-2
CDR3 DNA: TGCAGTGCTAGTCGAATTACAGGAAAGTTAAACTATGGCTACACCTTC
CDR3 protein: CSASRITGKLNYGYTF

clone size: once
V gene: TRBV7-2
D gene: NA
J gene: TRBJ2-7
CDR3 DNA: TGTGCCAGCAGCACCGGGGTAGCGGACTTCTACGAGCAGTACTTC
CDR3 protein: CASSTGVADFYEQYF

clone size: NA
V gene: TRBV27
D gene: TRBD1
J gene: TRBJ2-5
CDR3 DNA: TGTGCCAGCAGTTTTGGGACAGGGGGCTTTGAGACCCAGTACTTC
CDR3 protein: CASSFGTGGFETQYF

clone size: NA
V gene: TRBV10-3
D gene: TRBD2
J gene: TRBJ2-1
CDR3 DNA: TGTGCCATCAGTGATTCAAAAAGGACTAGCGGGGACTCCTACAATGAGCAGTTCTTC
CDR3 protein: CAISDSKRTSGDSYNEQFF

clone size: NA
V gene: TRBV6-6
D gene: TRBD1
J gene: TRBJ2-1
CDR3 DNA: TGTGCCAGCAGTCCTACTTTCGGGACAGGGGGCTCGTATGAGCAGTTCTTC
CDR3 protein: CASSPTFGTGGSYEQFF

clone size: NA
V gene: TRBV2
D gene: NA
J gene: TRBJ1-1
CDR3 DNA: TGTGCCAGCAGTGCCCTCCTAGGGAGTGAAGCTTTCTTT
CDR3 protein: CASSALLGSEAFF

clone size: NA
V gene: TRBV5-1
D gene: TRBD1
J gene: TRBJ2-5
CDR3 DNA: TGCGCCAGCAGCTTGGTTCTGGACAGGGTCCAAGAGACCCAGTACTTC
CDR3 protein: CASSLVLDRVQETQYF

clone size: NA
V gene: TRBV27
D gene: NA
J gene: TRBJ1-2
CDR3 DNA: TGTGCCAGCAGCTCTTGGAAGAACTATGGCTACACCTTC
CDR3 protein: CASSSWKNYGYTF

clone size: NA
V gene: TRBV11-2
D gene: NA
J gene: TRBJ2-5
CDR3 DNA: TGTGCCAGCAGCTTACATCCCTTCCGCAGAGAAGAGACCCAGTACTTC
CDR3 protein: CASSLHPFRREETQYF

clone size: NA
V gene: TRBV10-1
D gene: NA
J gene: TRBJ2-7
CDR3 DNA: TGCGCCAGCAGTGCAGGGGACCACTACGAGCAGTACTTC
CDR3 protein: CASSAGDHYEQYF

clone size: NA
V gene: TRBV9
D gene: NA
J gene: TRBJ2-2
CDR3 DNA: TGTGCCAGCAGCCCCCGGTCCACCGGGGAGCTGTTTTTT
CDR3 protein: CASSPRSTGELFF

clone size: NA
V gene: TRBV1
D gene: NA
J gene: TRBJ1-2
CDR3 DNA: TGCACCAGCAGCCAAGATTCCAGGGGGCGTACCAAGGGCGCCTATGGCTACACCTTC
CDR3 protein: CTSSQDSRGRTKGAYGYTF

clone size: NA
V gene: TRBV19
D gene: NA
J gene: TRBJ1-1
CDR3 DNA: TGTGCCAGTAGTCGTCAGGGGTTAGGTGAAGCTTTCTTT
CDR3 protein: CASSRQGLGEAFF

clone size: once
V gene: TRBV19
D gene: TRBD2
J gene: TRBJ2-1
CDR3 DNA: TGTGCCAGTAGTAAGGCTAGCGGGAAAGGTGAGCAGTTCTTC
CDR3 protein: CASSKASGKGEQFF

clone size: NA
V gene: TRBV28
D gene: NA
J gene: TRBJ1-4
CDR3 DNA: TGTGCCAGCAGTTTCCTTGAAGTGGACAAACTGTTTTTT
CDR3 protein: CASSFLEVDKLFF